This entry lists 4 T cell receptor beta chains sequenced from one sample in a study of somatic mutations in cytotoxic T cells in rheumatoid arthritis. Clones were read by immunoSEQ multiplex PCR, and TCRdb kept only the in-frame ones, dropping some. The sample records 16,000 or so clones, nearly 80% being singletons. The sequenced material came from CD8+ T cells sorted from blood. These receptors were taken from an adult with rheumatoid arthritis.

The chain couples TRBV14 to TRBJ1-1, with 8 nucleotides matching TRBD1. This CDR3 has 12 amino acids. V lost 5 bases, J lost 5 bases, and 1 base stayed unmatched. The germline CDR1 and CDR2 sequences are SGHDN and FVKESK. In nucleotides, the CDR3 is TGTGCCAGCAGCTGGACAGGGACTGAAGCTTTCTTT. This gives the protein CASSWTGTEAFF.

This clone has just one count. The V and J genes are TRBV30 and TRBJ1-1; possibly TRBD1 for D (5 bases). Germline values: CDR1 GTSNPN, CDR2 SVGIG (reference sequence). Deletions cut 0 bases from V and 5 bases from J, with 7 bases between. The CDR3 runs 12 residues. The CDR3 spells CAWSVEGTEAFF. Written as DNA, the CDR3 is TGTGCCTGGAGTGTGGAGGGGACTGAAGCTTTCTTT. The full variable domain, in which reference TRBV30 and TRBJ1-1 provide the parts outside the CDR3, is SQTIHQWPATLVQPVGSPLSLECTVEGTSNPNLYWYRQAAGRGLQLLFYSVGIGQISSEVPQNLSASRPQDRQFILSSKKLLLSDSGFYLCAWSVEGTEAFFGQGTRLTVV.

V is TRBV9 and J is TRBJ1-4, with D perhaps matching TRBD1 (5 bases). Germline CDR1 and CDR2: SGDLS and YYNGEE. The length of the CDR3 is 16 residues. Trimming stripped 3 bases from V and 0 bases from J, with 12 bases between. CDR3 DNA: TGTGCCAGCAGCGGTTCCGGGGCTGCAACTAATGAAAAACTGTTTTTT. This codes for CASSGSGAATNEKLFF.

The table lists this clone with a count of one. This rearrangement joins TRBV6-1 to TRBJ2-1; D unclear. The CDR3 consists of 15 residues. Germline CDR1 reads MNHNS; CDR2 reads SASEGT. V lost 1 base and J 7 bases, leaving 14 bases between the germline ends. The CDR3 loop reads CASSEGLGVRNEQFF. In nucleotides, the CDR3 is TGTGCCAGCAGTGAAGGATTAGGCGTTAGGAATGAGCAGTTCTTC.